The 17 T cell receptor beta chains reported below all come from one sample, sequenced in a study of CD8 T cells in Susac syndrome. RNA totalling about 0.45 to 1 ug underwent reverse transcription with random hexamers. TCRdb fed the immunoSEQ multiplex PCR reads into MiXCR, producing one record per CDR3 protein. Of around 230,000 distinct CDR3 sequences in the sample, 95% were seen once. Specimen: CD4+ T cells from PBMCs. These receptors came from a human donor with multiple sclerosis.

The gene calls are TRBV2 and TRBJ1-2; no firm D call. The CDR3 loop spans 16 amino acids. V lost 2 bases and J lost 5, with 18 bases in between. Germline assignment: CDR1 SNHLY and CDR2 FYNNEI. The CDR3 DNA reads TGTGCCAGCAGTGAATCCGAGGCTCAATTAAGTTATGGCTACACCTTC. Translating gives CASSESEAQLSYGYTF.

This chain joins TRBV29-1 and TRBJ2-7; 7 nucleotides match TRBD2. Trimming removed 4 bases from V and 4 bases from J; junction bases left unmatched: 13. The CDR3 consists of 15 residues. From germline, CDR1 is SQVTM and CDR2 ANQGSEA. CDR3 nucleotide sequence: TGCAGCGTTGGGGGTCGCCTAGCGGAGCCTTACGAGCAGTACTTC. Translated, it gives CSVGGRLAEPYEQYF.

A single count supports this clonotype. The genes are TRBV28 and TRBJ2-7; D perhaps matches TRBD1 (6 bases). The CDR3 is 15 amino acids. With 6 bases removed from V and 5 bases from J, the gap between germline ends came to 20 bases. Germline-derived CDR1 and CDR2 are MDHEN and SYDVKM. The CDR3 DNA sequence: TGTGCCAGCAGACAATTCAGGGGACGGCAGAACGAGCAGTACTTC. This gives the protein CASRQFRGRQNEQYF. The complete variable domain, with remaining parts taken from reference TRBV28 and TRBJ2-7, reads DVKVTQSSRYLVKRTGEKVFLECVQDMDHENMFWYRQDPGLGLRLIYFSYDVKMKEKGDIPEGYSVSREKKERFSLILESASTNQTSMYLCASRQFRGRQNEQYFGPGTRLTVT.

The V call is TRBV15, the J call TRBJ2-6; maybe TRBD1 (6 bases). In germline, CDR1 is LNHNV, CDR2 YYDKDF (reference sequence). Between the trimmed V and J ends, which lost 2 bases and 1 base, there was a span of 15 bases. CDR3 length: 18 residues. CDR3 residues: CATSRLGTGLSGANVLTF. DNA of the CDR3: TGTGCCACCAGCAGACTTGGTACAGGGCTATCTGGGGCCAACGTCCTGACTTTC.

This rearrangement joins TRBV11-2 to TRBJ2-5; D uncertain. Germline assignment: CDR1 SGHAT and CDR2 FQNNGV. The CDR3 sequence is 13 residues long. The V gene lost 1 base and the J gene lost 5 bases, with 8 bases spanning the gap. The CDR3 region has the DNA TGTGCCAGCAGCTTAGCTGGACGGGAGACCCAGTACTTC. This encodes CASSLAGRETQYF.

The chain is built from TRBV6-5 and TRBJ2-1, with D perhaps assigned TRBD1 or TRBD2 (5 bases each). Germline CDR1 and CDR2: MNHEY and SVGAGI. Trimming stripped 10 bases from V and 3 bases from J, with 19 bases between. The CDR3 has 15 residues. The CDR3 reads CATTFGGAGYNEQFF. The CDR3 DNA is TGTGCCACCACCTTTGGGGGAGCTGGCTACAATGAGCAGTTCTTC.

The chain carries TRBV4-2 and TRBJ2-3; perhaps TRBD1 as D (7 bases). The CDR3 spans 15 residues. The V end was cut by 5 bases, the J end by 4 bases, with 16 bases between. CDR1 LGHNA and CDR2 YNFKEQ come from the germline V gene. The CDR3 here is CASSTQGGSADTQYF. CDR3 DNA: TGTGCCAGCAGCACGCAGGGGGGAAGCGCAGATACGCAGTATTTT.

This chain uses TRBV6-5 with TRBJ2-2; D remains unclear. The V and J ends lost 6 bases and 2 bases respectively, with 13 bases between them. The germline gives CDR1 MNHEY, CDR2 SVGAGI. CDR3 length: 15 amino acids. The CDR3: CASSLTFGNTGELFF. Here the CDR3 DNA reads TGTGCCAGCAGCCTCACTTTCGGAAACACCGGGGAGCTGTTTTTT.

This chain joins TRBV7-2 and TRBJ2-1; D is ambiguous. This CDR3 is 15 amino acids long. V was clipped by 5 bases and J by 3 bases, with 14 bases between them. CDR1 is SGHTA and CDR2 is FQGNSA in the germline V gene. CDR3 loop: CASSALRGDYNEQFF. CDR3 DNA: TGTGCCAGCAGCGCCCTGAGAGGAGACTACAATGAGCAGTTCTTC. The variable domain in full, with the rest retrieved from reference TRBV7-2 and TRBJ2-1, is GAGVSQSPSNKVTEKGKDVELRCDPISGHTALYWYRQSLGQGLEFLIYFQGNSAPDKSGLPSDRFSAERTGGSVSTLTIQRTQQEDSAVYLCASSALRGDYNEQFFGPGTRLTVL.

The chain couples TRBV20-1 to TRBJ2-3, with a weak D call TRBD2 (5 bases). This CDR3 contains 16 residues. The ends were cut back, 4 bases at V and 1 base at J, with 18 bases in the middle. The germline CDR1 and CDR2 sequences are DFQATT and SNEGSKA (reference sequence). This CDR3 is CSAIVRTVRGTDTQYF. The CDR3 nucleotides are TGCAGTGCTATAGTTAGGACGGTGCGGGGCACAGATACGCAGTATTTT.

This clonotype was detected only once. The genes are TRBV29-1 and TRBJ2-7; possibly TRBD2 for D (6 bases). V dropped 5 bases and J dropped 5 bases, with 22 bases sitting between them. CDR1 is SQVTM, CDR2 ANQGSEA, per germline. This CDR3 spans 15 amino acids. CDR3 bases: TGCAGCGTTATTAGAGGAATAGCGGTCGGCAACGAGCAGTACTTC. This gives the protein CSVIRGIAVGNEQYF.

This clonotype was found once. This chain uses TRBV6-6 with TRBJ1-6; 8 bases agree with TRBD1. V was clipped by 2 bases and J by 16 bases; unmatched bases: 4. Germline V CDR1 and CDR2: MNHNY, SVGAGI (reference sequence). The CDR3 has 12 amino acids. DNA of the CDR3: TGTGCCAGCAGTTACGTGGACAGGGAACTCCACTTT. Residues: CASSYVDRELHF.

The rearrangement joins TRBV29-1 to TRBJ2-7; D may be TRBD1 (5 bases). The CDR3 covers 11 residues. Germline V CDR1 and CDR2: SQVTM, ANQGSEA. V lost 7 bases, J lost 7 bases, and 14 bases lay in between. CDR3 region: CSARIGAEQYF. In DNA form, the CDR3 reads TGCAGCGCCCGTATAGGGGCTGAGCAGTACTTC.

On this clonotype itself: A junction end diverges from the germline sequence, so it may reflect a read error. The chain's CDR3 is CASWTLRGLRLCF. DNA of the CDR3: TGCGCCAGCTGGACACTCCGGGGACTACGACTTTGCTTC. The chain couples TRBV4-1 to TRBJ2-1, with 7 nucleotides matching TRBD2. The CDR3 is 13 residues long. From germline, CDR1 is MGHRA and CDR2 YSYEKL.

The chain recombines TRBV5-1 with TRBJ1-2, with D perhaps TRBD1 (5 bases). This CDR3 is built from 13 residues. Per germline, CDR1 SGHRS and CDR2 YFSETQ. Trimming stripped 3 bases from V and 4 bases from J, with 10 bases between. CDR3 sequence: CASSSPGSYGYTF. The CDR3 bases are TGCGCCAGCAGCTCCCCAGGGAGCTATGGCTACACCTTC. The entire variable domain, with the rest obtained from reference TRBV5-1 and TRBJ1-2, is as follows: KAGVTQTPRYLIKTRGQQVTLSCSPISGHRSVSWYQQTPGQGLQFLFEYFSETQRNKGNFPGRFSGRQFSNSRSEMNVSTLELGDSALYLCASSSPGSYGYTFGSGTRLTVV.

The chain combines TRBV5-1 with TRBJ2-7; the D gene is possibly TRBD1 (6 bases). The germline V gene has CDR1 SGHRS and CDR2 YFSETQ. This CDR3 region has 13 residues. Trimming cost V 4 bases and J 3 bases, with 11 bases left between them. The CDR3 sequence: CASSAGQFYEQYF. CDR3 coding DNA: TGCGCCAGCAGCGCCGGACAGTTCTACGAGCAGTACTTC.

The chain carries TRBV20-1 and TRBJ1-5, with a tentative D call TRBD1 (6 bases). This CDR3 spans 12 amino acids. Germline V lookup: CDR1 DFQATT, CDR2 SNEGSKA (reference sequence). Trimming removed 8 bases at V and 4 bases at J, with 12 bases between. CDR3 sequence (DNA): TGCAGTTCCCAGGGGTCAAATCAGCCCCAGCATTTT. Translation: CSSQGSNQPQHF.